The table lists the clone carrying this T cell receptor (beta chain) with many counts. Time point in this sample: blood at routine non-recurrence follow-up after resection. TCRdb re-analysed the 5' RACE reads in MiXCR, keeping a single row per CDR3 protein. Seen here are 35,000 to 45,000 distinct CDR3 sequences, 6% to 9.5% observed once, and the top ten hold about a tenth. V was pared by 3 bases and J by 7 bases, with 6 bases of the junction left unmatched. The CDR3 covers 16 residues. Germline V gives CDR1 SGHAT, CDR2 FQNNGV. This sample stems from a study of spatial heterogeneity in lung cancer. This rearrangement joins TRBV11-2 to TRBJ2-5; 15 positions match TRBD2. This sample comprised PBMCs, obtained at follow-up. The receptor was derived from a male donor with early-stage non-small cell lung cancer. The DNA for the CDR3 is TGTGCCAGCAGCTTGGTGGGACTAGCGGGGGGTGGGACCCAGTACTTC. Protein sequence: CASSLVGLAGGGTQYF.